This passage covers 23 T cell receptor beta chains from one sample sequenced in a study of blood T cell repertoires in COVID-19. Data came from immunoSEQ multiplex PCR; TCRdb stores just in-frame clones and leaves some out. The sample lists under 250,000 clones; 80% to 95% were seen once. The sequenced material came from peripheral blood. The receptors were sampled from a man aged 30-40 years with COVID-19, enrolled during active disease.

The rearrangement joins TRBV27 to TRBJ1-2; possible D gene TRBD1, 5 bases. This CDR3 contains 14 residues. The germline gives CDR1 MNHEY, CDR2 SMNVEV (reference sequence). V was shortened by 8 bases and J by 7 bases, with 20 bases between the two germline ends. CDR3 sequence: CASRSSGAGGGYTF. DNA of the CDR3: TGTGCCAGCCGGTCCAGCGGGGCGGGGGGTGGCTACACCTTC.

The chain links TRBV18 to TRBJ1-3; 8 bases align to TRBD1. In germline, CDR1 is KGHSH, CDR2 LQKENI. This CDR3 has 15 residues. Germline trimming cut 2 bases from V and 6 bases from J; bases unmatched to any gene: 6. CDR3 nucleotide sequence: TGTGCCAGCTCACCAGTGAAGACAGGGGCAAACACCATATATTTT. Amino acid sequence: CASSPVKTGANTIYF.

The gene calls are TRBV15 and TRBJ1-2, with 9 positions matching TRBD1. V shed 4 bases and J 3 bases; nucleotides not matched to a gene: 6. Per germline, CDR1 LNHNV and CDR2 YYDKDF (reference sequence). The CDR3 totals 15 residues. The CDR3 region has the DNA TGTGCCACCAGCATACCGGGACAGGGTGACTATGGCTACACCTTC. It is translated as CATSIPGQGDYGYTF.

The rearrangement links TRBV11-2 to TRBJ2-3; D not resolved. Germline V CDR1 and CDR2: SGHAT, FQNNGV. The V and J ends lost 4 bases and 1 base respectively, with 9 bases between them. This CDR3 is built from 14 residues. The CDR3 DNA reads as TGTGCCAGCAGCTCCAGCGAGGGCACAGATACGCAGTATTTT. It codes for CASSSSEGTDTQYF.

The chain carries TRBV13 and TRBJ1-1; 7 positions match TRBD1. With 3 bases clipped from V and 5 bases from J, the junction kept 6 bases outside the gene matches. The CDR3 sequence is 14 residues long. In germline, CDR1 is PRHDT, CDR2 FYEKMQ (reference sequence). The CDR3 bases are TGTGCCAGCAGCTTTCCCGGGACAGATACTGAAGCTTTCTTT. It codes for CASSFPGTDTEAFF.

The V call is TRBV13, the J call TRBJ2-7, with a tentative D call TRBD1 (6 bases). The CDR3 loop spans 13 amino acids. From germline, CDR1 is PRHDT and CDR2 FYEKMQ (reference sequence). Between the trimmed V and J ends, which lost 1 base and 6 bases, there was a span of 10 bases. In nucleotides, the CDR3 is TGTGCCAGCAGCTTAGCCAGGGGTCCCGAGCAGTACTTC. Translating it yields CASSLARGPEQYF.

The CDR3 here is CASNTVPEAPLHF. CDR3 sequence (DNA): TGCGCCAGCAATACCGTTCCCGAGGCACCCCTCCACTTT. The rearrangement uses TRBV10-2 and TRBJ1-6; D is unclear. CDR1 is WSHSY and CDR2 is SAAADI in the germline V gene. The CDR3 sequence is 13 residues long. The V gene lost 7 bases and the J gene lost 11 bases, with 15 bases spanning the gap.

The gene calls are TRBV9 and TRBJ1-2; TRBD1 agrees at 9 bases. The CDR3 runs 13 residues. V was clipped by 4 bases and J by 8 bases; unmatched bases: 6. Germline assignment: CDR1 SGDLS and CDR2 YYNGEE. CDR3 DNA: TGTGCCAGCAGCCCAGGACAGGGGCCAGGCTACACCTTC. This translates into CASSPGQGPGYTF.

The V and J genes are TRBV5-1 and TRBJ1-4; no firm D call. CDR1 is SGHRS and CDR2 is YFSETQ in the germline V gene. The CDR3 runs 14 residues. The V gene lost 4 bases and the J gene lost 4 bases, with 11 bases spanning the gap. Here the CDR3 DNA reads TGCGCCAGCAGCCCGGGTAACCTTAATGAAAAACTGTTTTTT. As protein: CASSPGNLNEKLFF. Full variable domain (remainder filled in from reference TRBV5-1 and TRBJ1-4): KAGVTQTPRYLIKTRGQQVTLSCSPISGHRSVSWYQQTPGQGLQFLFEYFSETQRNKGNFPGRFSGRQFSNSRSEMNVSTLELGDSALYLCASSPGNLNEKLFFGSGTQLSVL.

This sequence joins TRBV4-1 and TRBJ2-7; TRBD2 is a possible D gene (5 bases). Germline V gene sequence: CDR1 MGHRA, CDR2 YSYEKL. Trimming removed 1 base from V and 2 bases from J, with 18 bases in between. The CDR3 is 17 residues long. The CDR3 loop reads CASSQVPPRGPPYEQYF. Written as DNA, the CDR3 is TGCGCCAGCAGCCAAGTCCCGCCACGCGGGCCTCCCTACGAGCAGTACTTC.

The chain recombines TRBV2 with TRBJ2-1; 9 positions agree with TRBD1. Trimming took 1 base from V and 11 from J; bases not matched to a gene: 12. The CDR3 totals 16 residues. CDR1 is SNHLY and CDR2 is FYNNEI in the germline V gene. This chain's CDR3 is CASSEEGTGSERKQFF. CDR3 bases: TGTGCCAGCAGTGAAGAGGGGACAGGGAGTGAAAGAAAGCAGTTCTTC.

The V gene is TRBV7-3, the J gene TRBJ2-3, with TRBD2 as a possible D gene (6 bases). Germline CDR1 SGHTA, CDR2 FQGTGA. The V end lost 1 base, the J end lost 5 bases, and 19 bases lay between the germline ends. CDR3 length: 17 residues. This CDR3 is CASSLKSGGYSGDTQYF. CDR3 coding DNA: TGTGCCAGCAGCTTAAAGTCCGGGGGTTATTCGGGAGATACGCAGTATTTT.

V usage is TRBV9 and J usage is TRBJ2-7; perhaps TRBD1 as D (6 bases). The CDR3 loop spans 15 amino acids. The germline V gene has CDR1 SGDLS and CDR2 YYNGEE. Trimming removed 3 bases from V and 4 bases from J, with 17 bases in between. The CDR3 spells CASSGGQIWGYEQYF. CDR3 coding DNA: TGTGCCAGCAGCGGGGGACAAATTTGGGGTTACGAGCAGTACTTC.

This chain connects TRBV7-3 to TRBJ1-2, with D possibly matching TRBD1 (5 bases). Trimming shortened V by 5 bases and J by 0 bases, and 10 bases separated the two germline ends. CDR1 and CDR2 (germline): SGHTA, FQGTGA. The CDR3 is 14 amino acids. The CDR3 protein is CASSKDTTNYGYTF. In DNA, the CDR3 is TGTGCCAGCAGCAAGGACACTACTAACTATGGCTACACCTTC. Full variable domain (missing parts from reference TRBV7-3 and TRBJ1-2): GAGVSQTPSNKVTEKGKYVELRCDPISGHTALYWYRQSLGQGPEFLIYFQGTGAADDSGLPNDRFFAVRPEGSVSTLKIQRTERGDSAVYLCASSKDTTNYGYTFGSGTRLTVV.

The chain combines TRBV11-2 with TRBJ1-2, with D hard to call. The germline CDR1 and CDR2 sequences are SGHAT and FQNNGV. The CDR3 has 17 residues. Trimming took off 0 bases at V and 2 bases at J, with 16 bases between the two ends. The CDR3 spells CASSLDRRQESNYGYTF. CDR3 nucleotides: TGTGCCAGCAGCTTAGATCGGAGGCAGGAATCCAACTATGGCTACACCTTC.

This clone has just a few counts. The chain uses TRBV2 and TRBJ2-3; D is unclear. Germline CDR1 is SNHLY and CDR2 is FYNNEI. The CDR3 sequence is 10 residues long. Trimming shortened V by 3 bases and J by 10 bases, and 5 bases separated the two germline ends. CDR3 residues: CASSDLAQYF. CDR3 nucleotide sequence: TGTGCCAGCAGTGACTTAGCGCAGTATTTT.

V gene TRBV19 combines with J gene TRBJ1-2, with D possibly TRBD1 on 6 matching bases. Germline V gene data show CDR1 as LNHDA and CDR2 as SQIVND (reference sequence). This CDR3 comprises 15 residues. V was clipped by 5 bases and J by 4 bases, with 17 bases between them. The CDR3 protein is CASSPLLDSVYGYTF. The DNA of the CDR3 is TGTGCCAGTAGTCCTCTACTGGACAGCGTCTATGGCTACACCTTC.

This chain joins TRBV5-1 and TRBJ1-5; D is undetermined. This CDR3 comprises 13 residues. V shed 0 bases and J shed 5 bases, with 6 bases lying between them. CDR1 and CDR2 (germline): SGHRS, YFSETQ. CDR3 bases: TGCGCCAGCAGCTTGGATCTAGATCAGCCCCAGCATTTT. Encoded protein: CASSLDLDQPQHF.

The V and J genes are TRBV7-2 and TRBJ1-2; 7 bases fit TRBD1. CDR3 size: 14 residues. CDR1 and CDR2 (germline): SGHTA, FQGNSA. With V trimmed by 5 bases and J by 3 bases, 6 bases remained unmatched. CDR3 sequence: CASSPTGTYYGYTF. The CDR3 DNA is TGTGCCAGCAGCCCGACAGGGACATACTATGGCTACACCTTC.

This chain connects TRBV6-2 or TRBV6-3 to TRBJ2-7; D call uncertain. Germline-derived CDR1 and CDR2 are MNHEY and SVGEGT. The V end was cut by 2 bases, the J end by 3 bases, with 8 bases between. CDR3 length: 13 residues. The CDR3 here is CASSYTVSYEQYF. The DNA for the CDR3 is TGTGCCAGCAGTTACACTGTTAGCTACGAGCAGTACTTC.

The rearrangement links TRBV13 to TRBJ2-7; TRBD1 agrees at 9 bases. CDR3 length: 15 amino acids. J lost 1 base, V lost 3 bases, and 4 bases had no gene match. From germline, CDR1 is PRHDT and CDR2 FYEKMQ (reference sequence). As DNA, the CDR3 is TGTGCCAGCAGCTTCCGGGACAGGGTTTCCTACGAGCAGTACTTC. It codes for CASSFRDRVSYEQYF.

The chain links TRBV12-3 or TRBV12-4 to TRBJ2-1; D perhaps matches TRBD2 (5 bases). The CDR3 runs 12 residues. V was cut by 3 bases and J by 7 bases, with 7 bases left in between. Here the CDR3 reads CASSFGGNEQFF. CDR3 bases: TGTGCCAGCAGTTTTGGCGGGAATGAGCAGTTCTTC.

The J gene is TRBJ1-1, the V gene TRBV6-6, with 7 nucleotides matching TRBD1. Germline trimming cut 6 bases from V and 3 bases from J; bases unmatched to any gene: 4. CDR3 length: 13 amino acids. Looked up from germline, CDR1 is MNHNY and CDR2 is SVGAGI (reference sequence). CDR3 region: CASRTGTDTEAFF. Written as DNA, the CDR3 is TGTGCCAGCAGGACCGGGACAGACACTGAAGCTTTCTTT.